The present T cell receptor (beta chain) was sequenced within a study of T cell responses to AZD1222 COVID-19 vaccine. Comment on this clone: Its specificity is unknown.

Study-level findings and limits: Distributed over spike, vaccine-associated CD4 TCRs predominated at 160-218 and 743-854. Recipients of AZD1222 seropositive at baseline numbered only 5 to 7. Per reports, nearly half of all spike-specific TCRs target regions that are unmutated in variants. An increase in Spike-specific TCR breadth and depth was observed after two AZD1222 doses.

The data were produced by immunoSEQ multiplex PCR, yet TCRdb's version contains in-frame clones alone and is incomplete. The profile shows 150,000 or so clones, about 90% of them singletons. V lost 0 bases and J lost 8, with 4 bases in between. The CDR3 extends over 12 amino acids. Per germline, CDR1 LNHNV and CDR2 YYDKDF (reference sequence). This chain uses TRBV15 with TRBJ1-4; D gene ambiguous. Sequenced material: peripheral blood, taken on day 0 of AZD1222 vaccination. This TCR was sampled from an adult in good health. CDR3 region: CATSRDTEKLFF. CDR3 coding DNA: TGTGCCACCAGCAGAGATACCGAAAAACTGTTTTTT.